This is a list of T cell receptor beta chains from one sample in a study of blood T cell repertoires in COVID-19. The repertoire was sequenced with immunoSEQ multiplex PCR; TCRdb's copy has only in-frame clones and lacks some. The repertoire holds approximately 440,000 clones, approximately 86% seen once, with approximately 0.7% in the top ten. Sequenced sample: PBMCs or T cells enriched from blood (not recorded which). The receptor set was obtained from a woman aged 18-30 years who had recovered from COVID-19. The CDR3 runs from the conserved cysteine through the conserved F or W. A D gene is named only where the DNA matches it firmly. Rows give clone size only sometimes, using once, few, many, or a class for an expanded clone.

TGTGCCAGCAAGGGGGGGAGGAGCAATCAGCCCCAGCATTTT	CASKGGRSNQPQHF	-	TRBV6-6	TRBJ1-5	-
TGTGCCAGCAGCCAACAGGGGGGCGGTAACACCGGGGAGCTGTTTTTT	CASSQQGGGNTGELFF	TRBD1	TRBV7-6	TRBJ2-2	few
TGCGCCAGCAGCTCCCACAGGGTAGGGACCGGGGAGCTGTTTTTT	CASSSHRVGTGELFF	-	TRBV4-1	TRBJ2-2	once
TGTGCCAGCAGCTCTGGACAGGGGGCGAGGTATGGCTACACCTTC	CASSSGQGARYGYTF	TRBD1	TRBV28	TRBJ1-2	once
TGTGCCAGCAGTACTCAACTGGGCGGCTACACCTTC	CASSTQLGGYTF	-	TRBV2	TRBJ1-2	-
TGTGCCAGCACCAAGGGGGGGGCGGCTAATGAAAAACTGTTTTTT	CASTKGGAANEKLFF	-	TRBV9	TRBJ1-4	once
TGTGCCAGCAGCCCTAGGGCGGGAGTTGGCTACACCTTC	CASSPRAGVGYTF	-	TRBV14	TRBJ1-2	-
TGTGCCATCAGTACGGGTCCGAACACTGAAGCTTTCTTT	CAISTGPNTEAFF	-	TRBV10-3	TRBJ1-1	few
TGTGCCATCAACCGGGACACGGGCTCTGGAAACACCATATATTTT	CAINRDTGSGNTIYF	-	TRBV10-3	TRBJ1-3	-
TGTGCCAGTAGTAGCCAGCGGGGGGGCCTCGGCACCGGGGAGCTGTTTTTT	CASSSQRGGLGTGELFF	TRBD2	TRBV19	TRBJ2-2	-
TGTGCCTGGAGTCGCCCGGGACAGGGGGCTGAGGGCTATGGCTACACCTTC	CAWSRPGQGAEGYGYTF	TRBD1	TRBV30	TRBJ1-2	-
TGTGCCTGGAGTCTCGCTCGGGAGCAGTTCTTC	CAWSLAREQFF	-	TRBV30	TRBJ2-1	-
TGTGCCAGTGGATCGACAGGGGATGATAGAGCTTTCTTT	CASGSTGDDRAFF	TRBD1	TRBV19	TRBJ1-1	-
TGTGCCAGTAGTATCGACAGAAGCAATCAGCCCCAGCATTTT	CASSIDRSNQPQHF	-	TRBV19	TRBJ1-5	few
TGTGCCAGCAGCAGACAGGGGAAGTTCACTGAAGCTTTCTTT	CASSRQGKFTEAFF	TRBD1	TRBV7-9	TRBJ1-1	-
TGTGCCAGTAGTGCCTCTACAGGGGGGGTGAAGGATGAGCAGTTCTTC	CASSASTGGVKDEQFF	-	TRBV19	TRBJ2-1	-
TGCGCCAGCAGCGCCCGACCGACTAGCGGGGGGATAGGCGAGCAGTACTTC	CASSARPTSGGIGEQYF	TRBD2	TRBV5-1	TRBJ2-7	-
TGTGCCTGGAGTGTGGCTAGCTTCTCAGATACGCAGTATTTT	CAWSVASFSDTQYF	-	TRBV30	TRBJ2-3	-
TGTGCCAGCAGCTTGTTGGCCTCAGGGGCAACTAATGAAAAACTGTTTTTT	CASSLLASGATNEKLFF	-	TRBV5-4	TRBJ1-4	-
TGCGCCAGCAGAAGGGGGCCCACGAACACCGGGGAGCTGTTTTTT	CASRRGPTNTGELFF	TRBD1	TRBV5-1	TRBJ2-2	-
TGTGCCAGCAGCTTTGGTGGAGGAAGCACAGATACGCAGTATTTT	CASSFGGGSTDTQYF	-	TRBV5-6	TRBJ2-3	-
TGTGCCAGTAGTCAGGGGGCTAATTCACCCCTCCACTTT	CASSQGANSPLHF	TRBD1	TRBV19	TRBJ1-6	few
TGTGCCAGCAGCCGGGACAGCGACAATCAGCCCCAGCATTTT	CASSRDSDNQPQHF	TRBD1	TRBV3-1/TRBV3-2	TRBJ1-5	-
TGCGCCAGCAGCCAAGGGCGTCTAGCGGGGGATGTTGCAGATACGCAGTATTTT	CASSQGRLAGDVADTQYF	TRBD2	TRBV4-1	TRBJ2-3	once
TGTGCCAGCAGTCTTCCCCCTGGGGGCCGTTACAATGAGCAGTTCTTC	CASSLPPGGRYNEQFF	-	TRBV27	TRBJ2-1	-
TGTGCCTGGAGACAACTTAGCGGGACGACGAACACCGGGGAGCTGTTTTTT	CAWRQLSGTTNTGELFF	TRBD2	TRBV30	TRBJ2-2	-
TGTGCCACCAGTGATCCGAGGACTAGCGGGAAATCCTACAATGAGCAGTTCTTC	CATSDPRTSGKSYNEQFF	TRBD2	TRBV24-1	TRBJ2-1	-
TGTGCCAGCAGTGACAGGGGGCAGGGCACTGAAGCTTTCTTT	CASSDRGQGTEAFF	TRBD1	TRBV2	TRBJ1-1	-